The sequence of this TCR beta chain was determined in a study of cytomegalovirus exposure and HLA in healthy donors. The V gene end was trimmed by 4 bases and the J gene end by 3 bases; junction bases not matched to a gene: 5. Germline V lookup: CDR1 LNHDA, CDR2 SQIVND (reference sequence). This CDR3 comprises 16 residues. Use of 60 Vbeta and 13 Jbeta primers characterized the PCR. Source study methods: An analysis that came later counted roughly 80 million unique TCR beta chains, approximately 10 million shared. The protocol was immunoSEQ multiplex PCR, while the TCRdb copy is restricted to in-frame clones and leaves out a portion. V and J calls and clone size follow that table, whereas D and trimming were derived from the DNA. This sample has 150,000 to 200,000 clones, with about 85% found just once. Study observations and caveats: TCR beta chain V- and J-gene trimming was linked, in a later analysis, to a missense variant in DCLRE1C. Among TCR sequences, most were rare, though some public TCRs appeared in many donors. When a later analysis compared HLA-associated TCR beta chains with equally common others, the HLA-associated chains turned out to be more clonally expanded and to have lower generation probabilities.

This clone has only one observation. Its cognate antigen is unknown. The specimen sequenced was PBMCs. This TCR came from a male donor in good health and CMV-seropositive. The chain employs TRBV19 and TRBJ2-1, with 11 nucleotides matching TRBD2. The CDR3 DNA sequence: TGTGCCAGTAGTACTACGGGACTAGCGGTCTACAATGAGCAGTTCTTC. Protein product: CASSTTGLAVYNEQFF.